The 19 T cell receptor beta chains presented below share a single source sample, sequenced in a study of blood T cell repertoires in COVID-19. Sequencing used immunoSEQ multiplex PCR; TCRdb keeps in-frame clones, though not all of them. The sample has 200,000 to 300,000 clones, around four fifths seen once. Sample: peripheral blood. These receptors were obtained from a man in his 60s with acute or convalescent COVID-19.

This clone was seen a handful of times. DNA of the CDR3: TGTGCCAGCAGTCAACAGCACAATCAGCCCCAGCATTTT. It encodes CASSQQHNQPQHF. V is TRBV6-5 and J is TRBJ1-5, with D unclear. CDR3 length: 13 residues. V shed 5 bases and J shed 3 bases, with 8 bases lying between them. Germline V gene sequence: CDR1 MNHEY, CDR2 SVGAGI.

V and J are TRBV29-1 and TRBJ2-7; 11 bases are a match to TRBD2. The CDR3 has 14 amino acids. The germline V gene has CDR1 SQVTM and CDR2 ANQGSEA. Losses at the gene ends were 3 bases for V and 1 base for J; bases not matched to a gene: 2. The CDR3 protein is CSVDPSGGSYEQYF. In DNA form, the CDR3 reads TGCAGCGTTGACCCTAGCGGGGGGTCCTACGAGCAGTACTTC.

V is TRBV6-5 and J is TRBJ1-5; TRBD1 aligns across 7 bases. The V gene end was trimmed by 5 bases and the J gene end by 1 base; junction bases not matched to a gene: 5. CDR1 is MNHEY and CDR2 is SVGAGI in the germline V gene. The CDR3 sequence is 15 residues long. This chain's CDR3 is CASSRGDRSNQPQHF. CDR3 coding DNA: TGTGCCAGCAGTAGGGGGGACAGAAGCAATCAGCCCCAGCATTTT.

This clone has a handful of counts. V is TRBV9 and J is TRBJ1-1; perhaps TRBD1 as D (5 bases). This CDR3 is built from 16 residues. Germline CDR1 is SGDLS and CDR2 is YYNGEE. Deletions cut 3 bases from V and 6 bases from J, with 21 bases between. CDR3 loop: CASSGGGRGLSAEAFF. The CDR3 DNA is TGTGCCAGCAGCGGTGGAGGGAGGGGACTTAGCGCTGAAGCTTTCTTT.

The CDR3: CASSQVLQSLAKNIQYF. The CDR3 bases are TGCGCCAGCAGCCAAGTATTACAGTCCCTAGCCAAAAACATTCAGTACTTC. This chain joins TRBV4-3 and TRBJ2-4; no definite D call. Germline assignment: CDR1 LGHNA and CDR2 YSLEER. V was cut by 1 base and J by 0 bases, with 13 bases left in between. This CDR3 is 17 amino acids long.

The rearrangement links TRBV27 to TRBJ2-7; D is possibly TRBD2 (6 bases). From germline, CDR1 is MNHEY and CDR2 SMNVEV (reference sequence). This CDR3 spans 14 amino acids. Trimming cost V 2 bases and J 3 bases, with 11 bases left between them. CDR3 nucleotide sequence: TGTGCCAGCAGTTTAGGGGCGGGATACTACGAGCAGTACTTC. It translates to CASSLGAGYYEQYF.

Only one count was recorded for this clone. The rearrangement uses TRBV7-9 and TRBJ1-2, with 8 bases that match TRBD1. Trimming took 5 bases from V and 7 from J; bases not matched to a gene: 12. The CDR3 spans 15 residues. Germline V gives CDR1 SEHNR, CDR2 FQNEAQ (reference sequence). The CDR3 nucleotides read TGTGCCAGCAGCCCAAAGGTGCGGCAGGGGGCTGGCTACACCTTC. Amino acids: CASSPKVRQGAGYTF.

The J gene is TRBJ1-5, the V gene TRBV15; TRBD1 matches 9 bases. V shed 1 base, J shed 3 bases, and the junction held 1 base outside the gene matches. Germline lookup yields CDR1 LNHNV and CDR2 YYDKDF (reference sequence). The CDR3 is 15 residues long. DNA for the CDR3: TGTGCCACCAGCAGAGGGACAGGGGCCAATCAGCCCCAGCATTTT. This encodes CATSRGTGANQPQHF.

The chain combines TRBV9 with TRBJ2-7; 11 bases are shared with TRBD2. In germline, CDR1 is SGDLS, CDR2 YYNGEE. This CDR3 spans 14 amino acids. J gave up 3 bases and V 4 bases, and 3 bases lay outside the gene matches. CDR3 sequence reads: CASSTGLADYEQYF. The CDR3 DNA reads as TGTGCCAGCAGCACGGGACTAGCGGACTACGAGCAGTACTTC.

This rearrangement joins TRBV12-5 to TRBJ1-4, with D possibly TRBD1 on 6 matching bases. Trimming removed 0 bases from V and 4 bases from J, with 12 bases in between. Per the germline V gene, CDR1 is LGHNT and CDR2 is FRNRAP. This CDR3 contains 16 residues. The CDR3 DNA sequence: TGTGCTAGTGGTTTGGTACGGGCAGGGGTTAATGAAAAACTGTTTTTT. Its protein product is CASGLVRAGVNEKLFF.

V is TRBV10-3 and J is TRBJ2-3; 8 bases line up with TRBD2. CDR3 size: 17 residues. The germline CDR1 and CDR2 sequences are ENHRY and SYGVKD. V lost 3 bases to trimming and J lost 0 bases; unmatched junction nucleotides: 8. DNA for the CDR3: TGTGCCATCAGTGAACCACGGACTAGCAGTAGCACAGATACGCAGTATTTT. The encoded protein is CAISEPRTSSSTDTQYF.

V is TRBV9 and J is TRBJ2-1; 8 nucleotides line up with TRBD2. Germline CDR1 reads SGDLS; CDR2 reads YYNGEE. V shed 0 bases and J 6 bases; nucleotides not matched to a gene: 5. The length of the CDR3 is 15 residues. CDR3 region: CASSVAGGDGNEQFF. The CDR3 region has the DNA TGTGCCAGCAGCGTAGCGGGGGGGGACGGCAATGAGCAGTTCTTC.

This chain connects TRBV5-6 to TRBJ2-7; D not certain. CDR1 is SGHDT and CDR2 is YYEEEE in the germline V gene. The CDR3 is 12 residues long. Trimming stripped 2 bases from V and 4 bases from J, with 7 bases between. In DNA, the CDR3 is TGTGCCAGCAGCTTTGGCGGTTACGAGCAGTACTTC. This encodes CASSFGGYEQYF.

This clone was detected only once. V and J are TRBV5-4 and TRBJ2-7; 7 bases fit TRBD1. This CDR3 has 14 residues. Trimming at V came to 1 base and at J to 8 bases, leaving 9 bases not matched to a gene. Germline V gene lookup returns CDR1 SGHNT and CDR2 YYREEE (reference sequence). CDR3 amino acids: CASSLKGGGFKQYF. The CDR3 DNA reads TGTGCCAGCAGCTTGAAAGGGGGCGGCTTTAAGCAGTACTTC.

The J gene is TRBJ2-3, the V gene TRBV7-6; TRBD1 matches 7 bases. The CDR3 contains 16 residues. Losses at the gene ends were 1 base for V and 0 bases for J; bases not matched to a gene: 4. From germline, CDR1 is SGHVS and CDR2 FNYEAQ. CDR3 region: CASSLGGQPSTDTQYF. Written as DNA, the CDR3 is TGTGCCAGCAGCTTAGGGGGACAGCCTAGCACAGATACGCAGTATTTT.

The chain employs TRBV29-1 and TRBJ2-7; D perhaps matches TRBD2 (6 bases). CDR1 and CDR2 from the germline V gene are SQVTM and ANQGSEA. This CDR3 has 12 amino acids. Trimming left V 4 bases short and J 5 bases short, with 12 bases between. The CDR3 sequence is CSVVEGGNEQYF. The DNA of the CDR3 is TGCAGCGTTGTTGAGGGAGGTAACGAGCAGTACTTC.

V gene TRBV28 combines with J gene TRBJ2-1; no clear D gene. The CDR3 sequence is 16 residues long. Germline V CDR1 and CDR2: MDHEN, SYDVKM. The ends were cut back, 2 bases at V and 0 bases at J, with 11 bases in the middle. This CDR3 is CASSLGAVFSYNEQFF. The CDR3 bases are TGTGCCAGCAGTTTAGGTGCGGTCTTCTCCTACAATGAGCAGTTCTTC.

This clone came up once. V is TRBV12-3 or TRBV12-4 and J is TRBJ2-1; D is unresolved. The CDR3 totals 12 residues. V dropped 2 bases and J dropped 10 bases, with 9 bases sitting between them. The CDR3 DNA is TGTGCCAGCAGTTTATCCGTCACAGAGCAGTTCTTC. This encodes CASSLSVTEQFF.

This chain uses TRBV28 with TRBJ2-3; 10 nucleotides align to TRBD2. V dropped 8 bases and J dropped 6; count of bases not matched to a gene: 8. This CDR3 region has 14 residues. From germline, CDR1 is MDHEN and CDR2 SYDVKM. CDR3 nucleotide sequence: TGTGCCAGCGGAGGAACTAGCGGGAAGGATACGCAGTATTTT. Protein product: CASGGTSGKDTQYF.